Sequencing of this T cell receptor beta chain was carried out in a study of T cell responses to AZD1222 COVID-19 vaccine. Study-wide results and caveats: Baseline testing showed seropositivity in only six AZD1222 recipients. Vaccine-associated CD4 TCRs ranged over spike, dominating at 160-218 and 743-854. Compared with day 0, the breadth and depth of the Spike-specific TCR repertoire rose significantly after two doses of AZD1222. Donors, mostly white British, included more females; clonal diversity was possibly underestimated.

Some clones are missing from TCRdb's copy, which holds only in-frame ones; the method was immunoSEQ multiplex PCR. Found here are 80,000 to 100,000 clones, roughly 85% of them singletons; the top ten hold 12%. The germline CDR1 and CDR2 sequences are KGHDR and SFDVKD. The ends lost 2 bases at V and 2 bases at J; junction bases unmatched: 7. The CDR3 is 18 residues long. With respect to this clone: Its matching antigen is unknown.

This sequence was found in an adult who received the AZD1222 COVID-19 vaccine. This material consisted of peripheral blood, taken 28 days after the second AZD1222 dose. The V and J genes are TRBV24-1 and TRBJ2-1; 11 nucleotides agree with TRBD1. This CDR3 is CATSDSSPGQGAYNEQFF. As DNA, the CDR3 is TGTGCCACCAGTGATTCTTCACCGGGACAGGGGGCCTACAATGAGCAGTTCTTC.